These T cell receptor beta chains were read from a single sample in a study of somatic mutations in cytotoxic T cells in rheumatoid arthritis. The assay was immunoSEQ multiplex PCR, and TCRdb's table has in-frame clones only and misses some. The sample yields 17,000 or so clones, about 85% seen once. Material for sequencing was CD8+ T cells sorted from blood. All receptors come from a woman aged 40 to 50 with rheumatoid arthritis. Both conserved end residues are part of each CDR3. The order of the fields is V gene, D gene, clone size, J gene, CDR3 protein, CDR3 DNA. A D gene is named only where the DNA matches it firmly. Expanded clones are given a class, and other clones once, few, many or no size at all.

TRBV7-9	.	.	TRBJ2-7	CASGPDRNSYEQYF	TGTGCCAGCGGCCCGGACAGAAACTCCTACGAGCAGTACTTC
TRBV6-5	TRBD1	.	TRBJ2-7	CASSLLGRGPYEQYF	TGTGCCAGCAGTTTATTGGGCAGGGGGCCCTACGAGCAGTACTTC
TRBV30	TRBD1	few	TRBJ2-1	CAWNPGTGGREQFF	TGTGCCTGGAACCCCGGGACAGGGGGCAGGGAGCAGTTCTTC
TRBV10-2	TRBD2	.	TRBJ2-7	CASMGLAGAEQYF	TGCGCCAGCATGGGACTAGCGGGAGCCGAGCAGTACTTC
TRBV2	.	.	TRBJ2-3	CASMSNHYTDTQYF	TGTGCCAGCATGTCTAATCATTACACAGATACGCAGTATTTT
TRBV6-1	.	.	TRBJ2-3	CASSTRSDTQYF	TGTGCCAGCAGCACCCGGTCCGATACGCAGTATTTT
TRBV14	TRBD2	.	TRBJ2-5	CASSPTSGVLETQYF	TGTGCCAGCAGTCCGACTAGCGGGGTTTTAGAGACCCAGTACTTC
TRBV6-5	.	.	TRBJ2-7	CASSPTGAYEQYF	TGTGCCAGCAGTCCCACCGGAGCCTACGAGCAGTACTTC
TRBV6-5	.	.	TRBJ1-4	CATRSTNEKLFF	TGTGCCACCCGGTCGACTAATGAAAAACTGTTTTTT
TRBV9	TRBD1	.	TRBJ2-6	CASSLPGTGTGANVLTF	TGTGCCAGCAGCTTGCCCGGGACAGGGACTGGGGCCAACGTCCTGACTTTC
TRBV19	TRBD2	.	TRBJ2-3	CASSRTSGVVSTDTQYF	TGTGCCAGTAGTAGGACTAGCGGGGTGGTTAGCACAGATACGCAGTATTTT
TRBV5-1	TRBD1	.	TRBJ2-3	CASDETGDPDTQYF	TGCGCCAGCGACGAGACAGGGGATCCAGATACGCAGTATTTT
TRBV2	.	.	TRBJ2-5	CAITQGQEETQYF	TGTGCCATCACCCAGGGGCAGGAAGAGACCCAGTACTTC
TRBV11-2	TRBD2	.	TRBJ2-1	CASSLIIAGVGNEQFF	TGTGCCAGCAGCTTAATAATAGCGGGAGTAGGAAATGAGCAGTTCTTC
TRBV7-7	TRBD2	.	TRBJ2-7	CASSLSTSAYEQYF	TGTGCCAGCAGCTTATCGACTAGCGCCTACGAGCAGTACTTC
TRBV4-1	.	.	TRBJ2-5	CASSPVVAPKETQYF	TGCGCCAGCAGCCCCGTCGTGGCTCCCAAGGAGACCCAGTACTTC
TRBV5-1	TRBD2	.	TRBJ2-1	CASSRRTSGTTYNEQFF	TGCGCCAGCAGCCGGAGGACTAGCGGGACTACCTACAATGAGCAGTTCTTC
TRBV9	.	.	TRBJ2-2	CASSAGAGYSGELFF	TGTGCCAGCAGCGCCGGGGCGGGATATTCCGGGGAGCTGTTTTTT
TRBV10-2	TRBD2	.	TRBJ2-1	CASSEELAGYNEQFF	TGCGCCAGCAGTGAAGAACTAGCGGGGTACAATGAGCAGTTCTTC
TRBV5-4	TRBD2	.	TRBJ2-3	CASSPSGSTDTQYF	TGTGCCAGCAGCCCTAGCGGGAGCACAGATACGCAGTATTTT
TRBV10-3	.	.	TRBJ1-2	CAISEGPYGYTF	TGTGCCATCAGTGAGGGGCCCTATGGCTACACCTTC
TRBV5-5	TRBD1	.	TRBJ2-7	CASSPLGQAVYEQYF	TGTGCCAGCAGTCCATTGGGACAGGCGGTTTACGAGCAGTACTTC
TRBV30	.	.	TRBJ1-4	CAWSATNFDSRQF	TGTGCCTGGAGTGCAACGAATTTCGACAGCCGACAATTT
TRBV27	TRBD2	.	TRBJ2-7	CASSLSAGEYEQYF	TGTGCCAGCAGTTTAAGCGCGGGGGAGTACGAGCAGTACTTC
TRBV9	.	.	TRBJ1-1	CASSEGGSTEAFF	TGTGCCAGCAGCGAAGGGGGTAGTACTGAAGCTTTCTTT
TRBV5-6	.	.	TRBJ2-1	CASSLVGGGSYNEQFF	TGTGCCAGCAGCTTGGTAGGGGGGGGATCCTACAATGAGCAGTTCTTC
TRBV29-1	TRBD1	few	TRBJ1-2	CSVERQGSGGYTF	TGCAGCGTAGAAAGACAGGGAAGTGGTGGCTACACCTTC
TRBV13	TRBD2	.	TRBJ2-2	CASSYWGLAGNTGELFF	TGTGCCAGCAGCTACTGGGGGCTAGCGGGGAACACCGGGGAGCTGTTTTTT
TRBV25-1	.	.	TRBJ2-1	CASSEWGPGGLFF	TGTGCCAGCAGTGAATGGGGACCAGGGGGGCTGTTCTTC
TRBV10-3	TRBD2	.	TRBJ2-1	CAVLAGDNEQFF	TGTGCCGTCCTAGCGGGAGACAATGAGCAGTTCTTC
TRBV7-9	.	.	TRBJ1-2	CASSPVADNYGYTF	TGTGCCAGCAGCCCCGTCGCGGATAACTATGGCTACACCTTC
TRBV6-5	.	.	TRBJ2-3	CASSLKRSTDTQYF	TGTGCCAGCAGTTTGAAGCGGAGCACAGATACGCAGTATTTT
TRBV18	TRBD1	.	TRBJ2-4	CASSPTRDRSARSPLAGKNIQYF	TGTGCCAGCTCACCAACCCGGGACAGGAGTGCGAGGAGTCCCCTAGCTGGCAAAAACATTCAGTACTTC
TRBV7-9	TRBD2	.	TRBJ2-3	CASSLLAGGRDTQYF	TGTGCCAGCAGCCTCCTAGCGGGGGGCCGAGATACGCAGTATTTT
TRBV30	.	.	TRBJ1-1	CACAGLLNTEAFF	TGTGCCTGTGCGGGCCTCTTAAACACTGAAGCTTTCTTT
TRBV7-9	.	.	TRBJ1-2	CASSYGSGGNYGYTF	TGTGCCAGCAGCTATGGCTCGGGAGGCAACTATGGCTACACCTTC
TRBV13	TRBD2	.	TRBJ2-1	CASSSGTSGRNHEQFF	TGTGCCAGCAGCTCCGGGACTAGCGGGAGGAATCATGAGCAGTTCTTC
TRBV19	TRBD2	.	TRBJ2-1	CARRSLAVEMGEQFF	TGTGCCAGGCGTTCACTAGCGGTTGAGATGGGTGAGCAGTTCTTC
TRBV5-8	.	.	TRBJ2-5	CASSWGLRETQYF	TGTGCCAGCAGCTGGGGACTGAGGGAGACCCAGTACTTC
TRBV2	.	.	TRBJ2-7	CASSVGVWDEQYF	TGTGCCAGCAGTGTGGGAGTTTGGGACGAGCAGTACTTC
TRBV5-5	TRBD1	.	TRBJ1-2	CASSPRTGLEGYTF	TGTGCCAGCAGCCCCAGGACAGGGTTGGAGGGCTACACCTTC
TRBV4-2	TRBD2	.	TRBJ2-1	CASSQGVSGRDVQFF	TGTGCCAGCAGCCAAGGCGTGAGCGGGAGGGATGTGCAGTTCTTC